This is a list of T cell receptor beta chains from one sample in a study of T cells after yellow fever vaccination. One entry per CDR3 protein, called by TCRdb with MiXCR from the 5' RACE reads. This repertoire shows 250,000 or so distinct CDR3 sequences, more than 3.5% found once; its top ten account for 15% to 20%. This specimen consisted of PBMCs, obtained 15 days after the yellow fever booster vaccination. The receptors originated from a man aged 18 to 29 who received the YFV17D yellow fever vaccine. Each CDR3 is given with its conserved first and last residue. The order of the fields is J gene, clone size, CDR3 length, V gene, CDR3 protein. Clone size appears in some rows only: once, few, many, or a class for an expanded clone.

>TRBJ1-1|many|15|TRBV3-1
CASSQWAAENTEAFF
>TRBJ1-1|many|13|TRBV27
CASSLGLRKEAFF
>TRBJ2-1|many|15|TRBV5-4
CASSKGQGLYNEQFF
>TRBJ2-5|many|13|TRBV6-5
CATSRGTQETQYF
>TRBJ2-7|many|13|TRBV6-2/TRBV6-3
CASSYGLPYEQYF
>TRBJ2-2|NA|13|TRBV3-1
CASSQEGLGELFF
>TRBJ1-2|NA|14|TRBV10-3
CAIREGSADYGYTF
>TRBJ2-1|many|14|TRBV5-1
CASSFGLAPNEQFF
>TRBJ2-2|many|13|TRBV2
CASSKENTGELFF
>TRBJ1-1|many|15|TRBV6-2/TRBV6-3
CASSLRTGGYTEAFF
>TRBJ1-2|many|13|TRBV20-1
CSAKDTTKMGYTF
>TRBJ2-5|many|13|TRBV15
CATGGGIQETQYF
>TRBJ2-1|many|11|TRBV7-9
CAVEMGSEQFF
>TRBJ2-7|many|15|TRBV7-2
CASSLVAVDSYEQYF
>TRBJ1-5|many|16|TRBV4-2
CASSQDRGTGNQPQHF
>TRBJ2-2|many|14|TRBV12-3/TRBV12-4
CASRRRVFNGELFF
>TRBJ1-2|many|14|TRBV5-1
CASSEPTDFYGYTF
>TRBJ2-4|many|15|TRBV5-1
CASPHRRDRENIQYF
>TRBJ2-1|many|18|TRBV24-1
CATSPRVGQGPSYNEQFF
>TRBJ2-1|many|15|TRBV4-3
CASSHLTGGYNEQFF
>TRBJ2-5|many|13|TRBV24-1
CATSDPFQETQYF
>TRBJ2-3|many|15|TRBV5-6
CASSFFPGNTDTQYF
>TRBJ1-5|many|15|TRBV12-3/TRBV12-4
CASSPRGLGNQPQHF
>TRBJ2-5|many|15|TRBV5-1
CASSFGAGYGETQYF
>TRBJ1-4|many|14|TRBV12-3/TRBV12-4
CASSLTAAQEKLFF
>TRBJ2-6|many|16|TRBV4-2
CASSQDMYSGANVLTF
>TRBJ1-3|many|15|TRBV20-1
CSARGTSGRANTIYF
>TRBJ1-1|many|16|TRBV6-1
CASSEGHGTANTEAFF
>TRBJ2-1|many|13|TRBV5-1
CASSLDVAGEQFF
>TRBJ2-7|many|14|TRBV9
CASSVAGGTYEQYF
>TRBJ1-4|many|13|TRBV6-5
CATTRGRGEKLFF
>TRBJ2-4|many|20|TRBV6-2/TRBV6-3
CASRSTSFSEGGLAKNIQYF
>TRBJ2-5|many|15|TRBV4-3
CASSQFSGAGETQYF
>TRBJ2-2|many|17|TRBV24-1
CATSDLAGRRGTGELFF
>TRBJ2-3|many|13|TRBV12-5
CASGHGTVDTQYF